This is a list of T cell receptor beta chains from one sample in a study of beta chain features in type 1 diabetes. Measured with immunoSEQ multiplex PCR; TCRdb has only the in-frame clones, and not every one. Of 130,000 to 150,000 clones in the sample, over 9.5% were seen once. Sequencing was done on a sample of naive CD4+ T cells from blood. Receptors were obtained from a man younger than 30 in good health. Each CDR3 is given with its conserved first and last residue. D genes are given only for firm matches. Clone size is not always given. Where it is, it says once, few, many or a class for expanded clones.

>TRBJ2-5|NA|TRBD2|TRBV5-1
TGCGCCAGCAGCACCAGACTAGCGAACCAAGAGACCCAGTACTTC
CASSTRLANQETQYF
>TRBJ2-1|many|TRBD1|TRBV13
TGTGCCAGCAGCTTAGGAGGGACAGGGGCGCGGGAGCAGTTCTTC
CASSLGGTGAREQFF
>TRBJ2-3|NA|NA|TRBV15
TGTGCCACCAGCAGGGCTAGTGCCACAGATACGCAGTATTTT
CATSRASATDTQYF
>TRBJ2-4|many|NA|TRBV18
TGTGCCAGCTCACCACCGAACGGGGGAGGCGGAAACATTCAGTACTTC
CASSPPNGGGGNIQYF
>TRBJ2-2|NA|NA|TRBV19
TGTGCCAGCAGTGGGGGGGCGCAGGACACCGGGGAGCTGTTTTTT
CASSGGAQDTGELFF
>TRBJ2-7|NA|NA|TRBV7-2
TGTGCCAGCAGCTTAGGACAGTTCGACCTCTACGAGCAGTACTTC
CASSLGQFDLYEQYF
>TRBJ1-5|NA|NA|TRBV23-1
TGCGCCAGCAGTCAGCTATGGGGGGGGAGCAATCAGCCCCAGCATTTT
CASSQLWGGSNQPQHF
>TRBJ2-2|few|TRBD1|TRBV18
TGTGCCAGCTCCCCGGGACAGGCGAACACCGGGGAGCTGTTTTTT
CASSPGQANTGELFF
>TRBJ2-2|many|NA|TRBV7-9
TGTGCCAGCAGCTTACAGGGTCTCGCCGGGGAGCTGTTTTTT
CASSLQGLAGELFF
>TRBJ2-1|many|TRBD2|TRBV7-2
TGTGCCAGCAGCAGTAGCGGGGGGCTATACAATGAGCAGTTCTTC
CASSSSGGLYNEQFF
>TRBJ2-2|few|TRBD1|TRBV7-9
TGTGCCAGCGGACGTACAGGGGGACCGAACACCGGGGAGCTGTTTTTT
CASGRTGGPNTGELFF
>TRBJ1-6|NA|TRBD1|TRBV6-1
TGTGCCAGCACAGGGACAGATAATTCACCCCTCCACTTT
CASTGTDNSPLHF
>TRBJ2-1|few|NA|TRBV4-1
TGCGCCAGCAGCCAAGAACCGGGCGGAGGCGAGCAGTTCTTC
CASSQEPGGGEQFF
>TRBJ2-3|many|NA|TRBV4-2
TGTGCCAGCAGCCAAGTGAGGGAGCTGCAGTATTTT
CASSQVRELQYF
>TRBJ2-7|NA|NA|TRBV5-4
TGTGCCAGCAGCATGGACAGCTACGAGCAGTACTTC
CASSMDSYEQYF
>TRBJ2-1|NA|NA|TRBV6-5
TGTGCCAGCAGTTCGGTCGACAGGTACGGGAATGAGCAGTTCTTC
CASSSVDRYGNEQFF
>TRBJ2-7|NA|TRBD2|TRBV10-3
TGTGCCATCAGTGAGGGGACTAGCGGGGTTTACGAGCAGTACTTC
CAISEGTSGVYEQYF
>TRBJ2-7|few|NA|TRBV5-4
TGTGCCAGCAGCTTGCAGGGCGGCCACGAGCAGTACTTC
CASSLQGGHEQYF
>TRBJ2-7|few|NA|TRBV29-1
TGCAGCGTTGGCCGGGGGTGGAGGTCCTACGAGCAGTACTTC
CSVGRGWRSYEQYF
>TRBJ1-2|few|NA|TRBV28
TGTGCCAGCAGTTACAAGAATAACTATGGCTACACCTTC
CASSYKNNYGYTF
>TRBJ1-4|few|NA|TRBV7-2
TGTGCCAGCAGCTTAGCGGGAACAGGATATGAAAAACTGTTTTTT
CASSLAGTGYEKLFF
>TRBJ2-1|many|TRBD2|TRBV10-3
TGTGCCATCAGTGAGATGGCTAGCGGAGGGCAGTTCTTC
CAISEMASGGQFF
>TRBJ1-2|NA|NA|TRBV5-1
TGCGCCAGCAGCTTGGTAGGGGAAGGCGACTATGGCTACACCTTC
CASSLVGEGDYGYTF
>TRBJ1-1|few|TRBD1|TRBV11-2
TGTGCCAGCAGCTCGGACAGGGGGGGGGACACTGAAGCTTTCTTT
CASSSDRGGDTEAFF
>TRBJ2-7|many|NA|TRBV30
TGTGCCTGGAGTGGAATCGGTGCCGACGAGCAGTACTTC
CAWSGIGADEQYF
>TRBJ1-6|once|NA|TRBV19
TGTGCCAGTAGTATTGCCCCCTGGGGCAATTCACCCCTCCACTTT
CASSIAPWGNSPLHF
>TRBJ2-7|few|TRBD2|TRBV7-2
TGTGCCAGCAAGGTGGGCGGGGGGACCTACGAGCAGTACTTC
CASKVGGGTYEQYF
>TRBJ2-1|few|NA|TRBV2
TGTGCCAGCAGTGAAAATAGCTACAATGAGCAGTTCTTC
CASSENSYNEQFF
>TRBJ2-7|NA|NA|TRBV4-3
TGCGCCAGCAGCCAAGAGACACGTACCTACGAGCAGTACTTC
CASSQETRTYEQYF
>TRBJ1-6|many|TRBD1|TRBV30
TGTGCCTGGAGTCGCGACAGGGGGAAAGCACCCCTCCACTTT
CAWSRDRGKAPLHF
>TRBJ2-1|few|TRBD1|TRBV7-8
TGTGCCAGCAGCCTGACCTACGGACAGGGAATCAATGAGCAGTTCTTC
CASSLTYGQGINEQFF
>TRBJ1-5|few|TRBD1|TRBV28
TGTGCCAGCTTAACTCCGGGACAGTCCCTCAGGGGCAATCAGCCCCAGCATTTT
CASLTPGQSLRGNQPQHF
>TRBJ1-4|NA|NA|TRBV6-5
TGTGCCAGCAGCGTAGACAGTCCAAGAGAAAAACTGTTTTTT
CASSVDSPREKLFF
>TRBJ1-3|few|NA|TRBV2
TGTGCCAGCAGTACTACATCGTTCTCTGGAAACACCATATATTTT
CASSTTSFSGNTIYF
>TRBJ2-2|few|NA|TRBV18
TGTGCCAGCTCACCACGAGGATCCGGGGAGCTGTTTTTT
CASSPRGSGELFF
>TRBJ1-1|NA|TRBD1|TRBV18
TGTGCCAGCTCAGCAGGGGGTCCGTTAGCTTTCTTT
CASSAGGPLAFF
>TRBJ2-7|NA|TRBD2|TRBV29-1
TGCAGCGTTGAAGTGGCAGAGCGGGGAAAGGTGTCGTACGAGCAGTACTTC
CSVEVAERGKVSYEQYF
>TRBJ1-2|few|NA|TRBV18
TGTGCCAGCTCACCACTGGCAGGGGACTATGGCTACACCTTC
CASSPLAGDYGYTF
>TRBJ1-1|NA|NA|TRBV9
TGTGCCAGCAGCGTAGTATTCAACACTGAAGCTTTCTTT
CASSVVFNTEAFF
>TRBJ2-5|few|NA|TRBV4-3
TGCGCCAGCAGCCAAGAATATAAAGAGACCCAGTACTTC
CASSQEYKETQYF
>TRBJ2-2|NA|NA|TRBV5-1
TGCGCCAGCAGCTTTGCGCAGGCCGACACCGGGGAGCTGTTTTTT
CASSFAQADTGELFF
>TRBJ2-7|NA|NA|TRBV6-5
TGTGCCAGCACGAGGCATAGCACCTACGAGCAGTACTTC
CASTRHSTYEQYF